These 6 T cell receptor beta chains originate from one sample sequenced in a study of blood T cell repertoires in COVID-19 (dated by TCRdb to the early 2020s). Library preparation employed the immunoSEQ multiplex PCR assay. As stored in TCRdb, this immuneACCESS dataset retains in-frame rearrangements with V and J assigned. A fraction of the clones does not appear; measured against another copy, unresolved V genes explain less than half of the discrepancy, and the remainder lacks a known reason. Recorded for this sample are under 95,000 clones; less than 90% of them occurred a single time. The ten largest clonotypes hold about 15% of the sample. Sequenced material: peripheral blood. These receptors all stem from a man older than 75 in a cohort sampled during active COVID-19.

This clone was counted once. This chain connects TRBV5-4 to TRBJ1-6; 7 nucleotides agree with TRBD1. From germline, CDR1 is SGHNT and CDR2 YYREEE (reference sequence). Trimming at V came to 4 bases and at J to 5 bases, leaving 6 bases not matched to a gene. This CDR3 is built from 15 residues. CDR3 sequence reads: CASSPGTENNSPLHF. Here the CDR3 DNA reads TGTGCCAGCAGCCCAGGGACAGAAAATAATTCACCCCTCCACTTT.

This chain joins TRBV2 and TRBJ1-2, with 7 bases identical to TRBD1. V shed 6 bases and J 4 bases; nucleotides not matched to a gene: 8. The CDR3 contains 14 residues. From germline, CDR1 is SNHLY and CDR2 FYNNEI. CDR3 amino acids: CASRGRDRGYGYTF. DNA for the CDR3: TGTGCCAGCAGGGGTAGGGACAGAGGCTATGGCTACACCTTC.

This chain joins TRBV7-2 and TRBJ1-4; TRBD1 is a possible D gene (5 bases). Per germline, CDR1 SGHTA and CDR2 FQGNSA. The V end lost 1 base, the J end lost 4 bases, and 7 bases lay between the germline ends. This CDR3 contains 14 residues. The DNA for the CDR3 is TGTGCCAGCAGCTTAGAGGGGATTAATGAAAAACTGTTTTTT. Protein product: CASSLEGINEKLFF.

The V gene is TRBV6-5, the J gene TRBJ1-5; D gene uncertain. V shed 6 bases and J shed 5 bases, with 14 bases lying between them. CDR3 length equals 14 residues. Looked up from germline, CDR1 is MNHEY and CDR2 is SVGAGI. The DNA of the CDR3 is TGTGCCAGCAGCACTTTGCGACTGGATCAGCCCCAGCATTTT. It specifies CASSTLRLDQPQHF.

The chain recombines TRBV19 with TRBJ2-2; 7 nucleotides agree with TRBD1. In germline, CDR1 is LNHDA, CDR2 SQIVND (reference sequence). The length of the CDR3 is 15 residues. Germline trimming cut 2 bases from V and 6 bases from J; bases unmatched to any gene: 6. The CDR3: CASSIPGQSSGELFF. CDR3 in DNA: TGTGCCAGTAGTATACCGGGACAGAGTTCCGGGGAGCTGTTTTTT.

V is TRBV7-8 and J is TRBJ2-2, with unresolved D. The CDR3 length is 12 residues. V lost 6 bases and J lost 6, with 8 bases in between. The germline V gene encodes CDR1 SGHVS and CDR2 FQNEAQ. The CDR3 protein is CASRAFAGELFF. CDR3 nucleotides: TGTGCCAGCAGGGCCTTCGCCGGGGAGCTGTTTTTT.